Each of the 26 T cell receptor beta chains below was sequenced from the same sample in a study of identifying expanded T cells in peripheral blood. Clones were sequenced by immunoSEQ multiplex PCR, and TCRdb holds only the in-frame ones, with some missing. The repertoire includes 95,000 to 150,000 clones, more than 80% of them detected once, and over 3% sits in the top ten. The material sequenced was blood. These TCRs come from a person aged 18 to 75 in good health.

The chain carries TRBV6-1 and TRBJ2-1, with TRBD2 matching 12 bases. Germline CDR1 MNHNS, CDR2 SASEGT. V was clipped by 6 bases and J by 7 bases; unmatched bases: 7. The CDR3 totals 15 residues. The CDR3 nucleotides are TGTGCCAGCAGGGGGCGGACTAGCGGGGCAAATGAGCAGTTCTTC. Translated: CASRGRTSGANEQFF.

The chain carries TRBV7-9 and TRBJ1-1; D is unclear. The CDR3 totals 16 residues. Per germline, CDR1 SEHNR and CDR2 FQNEAQ (reference sequence). V was clipped by 0 bases and J by 3 bases, with 14 bases between them. In nucleotides, the CDR3 is TGTGCCAGCAGCTTAGCGCGGGAGGTCAAGGACACTGAAGCTTTCTTT. Its translation: CASSLAREVKDTEAFF.

V and J are TRBV4-1 and TRBJ1-6, with D uncertain. The length of the CDR3 is 13 residues. Germline V gives CDR1 MGHRA, CDR2 YSYEKL. V lost 2 bases and J lost 9, with 8 bases in between. The CDR3 DNA sequence: TGCGCCAGCAGCCAACCCAGTGTTTCACCCCTCCACTTT. As protein: CASSQPSVSPLHF.

This chain links TRBV7-2 with TRBJ2-5; D call uncertain. The V end lost 3 bases, the J end lost 9 bases, and 23 bases lay between the germline ends. Germline lookup yields CDR1 SGHTA and CDR2 FQGNSA. The CDR3 runs 16 residues. CDR3: CASSFTPGPQADAQYF. Written as DNA, the CDR3 is TGTGCCAGCAGCTTCACCCCCGGACCGCAGGCTGATGCCCAGTACTTC.

The sample holds one count of this clone. CDR3 coding DNA: TGTGCCAGAAGCTTGGAGTATTGTAGCGGGGAGAACACAGATACGCAGTATTTT. This sequence encodes CARSLEYCSGENTDTQYF. The chain is built from TRBV5-3 and TRBJ2-3; 8 bases agree with TRBD2. TRBV5-3 is given ORF status, its function remaining uncertain. The J segment lost 2 bases and the V segment lost 0 bases, leaving 11 bases of the junction unmatched. This CDR3 has 18 residues.

The V gene is TRBV18, the J gene TRBJ1-1; TRBD1 might be the D (6 bases). In germline, CDR1 is KGHSH, CDR2 LQKENI. The germline V and J ends were trimmed by 3 bases and 5 bases, with 19 bases remaining between them. The CDR3 is made up of 16 amino acids. CDR3 amino acids: CASSPSGGAGRTEAFF. The CDR3 coding sequence is TGTGCCAGCTCACCGTCCGGGGGGGCGGGTAGGACTGAAGCTTTCTTT.

This sequence joins TRBV27 and TRBJ2-7; D is unclear. The germline gives CDR1 MNHEY, CDR2 SMNVEV (reference sequence). The ends were cut back, 4 bases at V and 4 bases at J, with 17 bases in the middle. The CDR3 has 15 amino acids. CDR3 in amino acids: CASSSFTLLDYEQYF. The CDR3 DNA follows: TGTGCCAGCAGTTCTTTTACCCTCCTAGATTACGAGCAGTACTTC.

This clone has more than one count but fewer than ten. The rearrangement links TRBV2 to TRBJ1-5; D ambiguous. Trimming left V 7 bases short and J 0 bases short, with 13 bases between. Germline CDR1 reads SNHLY; CDR2 reads FYNNEI. The CDR3 is made up of 15 amino acids. The CDR3 region is CASTETRYSNQPQHF. The CDR3, as DNA: TGTGCCAGCACCGAGACAAGGTATAGCAATCAGCCCCAGCATTTT.

The chain recombines TRBV2 with TRBJ1-1, with a weak D call TRBD1 (5 bases). The V gene's germline CDR1 is SNHLY and CDR2 FYNNEI. The CDR3 is 14 amino acids. Deletions cut 4 bases from V and 0 bases from J, with 9 bases between. The CDR3 DNA is TGTGCCAGCAGTGTGGGGACCATGAACACTGAAGCTTTCTTT. It is translated as CASSVGTMNTEAFF.

The chain carries TRBV7-2 and TRBJ1-4; 7 bases match TRBD1. The junction had 8 bases not matched to a gene; V was cut back by 3 bases and J by 7 bases. Germline values: CDR1 SGHTA, CDR2 FQGNSA. The CDR3 covers 15 residues. This chain's CDR3 is CASSFPGAGGEKLFF. The CDR3 nucleotides are TGTGCCAGCAGCTTTCCGGGGGCAGGGGGTGAAAAACTGTTTTTT.

V gene TRBV30 combines with J gene TRBJ1-2; possible D gene TRBD1, 6 bases. The CDR3 has 11 residues. Per the germline V gene, CDR1 is GTSNPN and CDR2 is SVGIG (reference sequence). Here the CDR3 DNA reads TGTGCGGGGGGGGCAGGCCTGGGCTACACCTTC. It encodes CAGGAGLGYTF. Variable domain in full (rest from reference TRBV30 and TRBJ1-2): SQTIHQWPATLVQPVGSPLSLECTVEGTSNPNLYWYRQAAGRGLQLLFYSVGIGQISSEVPQNLSASRPQDRQFILSSKKLLLSDSGFYLCAGGAGLGYTFGSGTRLTVV.

The J gene is TRBJ1-2, the V gene TRBV2; a weak D match, TRBD1 (5 bases). The germline V gene encodes CDR1 SNHLY and CDR2 FYNNEI. V was pared by 11 bases and J by 2 bases, with 15 bases between. The CDR3 length is 13 residues. The CDR3 sequence is CADRGEMNYGYTF. As DNA, the CDR3 is TGTGCCGATCGGGGGGAGATGAACTATGGCTACACCTTC.

This chain links TRBV7-9 with TRBJ2-3; 16 nucleotides agree with TRBD2. In germline, CDR1 is SEHNR, CDR2 FQNEAQ (reference sequence). V gave up 5 bases and J gave up 4 bases; unmatched junction bases: 9. The CDR3 covers 18 residues. CDR3 DNA: TGTGCCAGCAGCATGGGACTAGCGGGGGGGCCCGGGGCAGATACGCAGTATTTT. This codes for CASSMGLAGGPGADTQYF. Supplemented by reference TRBV7-9 and TRBJ2-3, the full variable domain reads DTGVSQNPRHKITKRGQNVTFRCDPISEHNRLYWYRQTLGQGPEFLTYFQNEAQLEKSRLLSDRFSAERPKGSFSTLEIQRTEQGDSAMYLCASSMGLAGGPGADTQYFGPGTRLTVL.

The chain is built from TRBV27 and TRBJ2-7; D not certain. The CDR3 has 15 residues. Trimming removed 2 bases at V and 4 bases at J, with 15 bases between. The germline V gene encodes CDR1 MNHEY and CDR2 SMNVEV (reference sequence). CDR3 protein: CASSLKSLVGYEQYF. The CDR3 DNA reads TGTGCCAGCAGTTTAAAGTCCCTCGTAGGATACGAGCAGTACTTC.

This rearrangement joins TRBV4-1 to TRBJ2-7; D uncertain. Germline V CDR1 and CDR2: MGHRA, YSYEKL. V gave up 5 bases and J gave up 1 base, with 12 bases separating them. This CDR3 comprises 14 residues. The DNA for the CDR3 is TGCGCCAGCAGCACGAGGTCCGGATCCTACGAGCAGTACTTC. This gives the protein CASSTRSGSYEQYF.

This clone showed up just a few times. The chain links TRBV30 to TRBJ1-5, with D tentatively TRBD1 (5 bases). This CDR3 is built from 14 residues. CDR1 is GTSNPN, CDR2 SVGIG, per germline (reference sequence). V gave up 5 bases and J gave up 7 bases, with 18 bases separating them. The CDR3 loop reads CAWGFGDGWQPQHF. The CDR3, as DNA: TGTGCCTGGGGGTTCGGGGACGGTTGGCAGCCCCAGCATTTT.

This clone was recorded only once. V gene TRBV5-1 combines with J gene TRBJ1-3, with D perhaps matching TRBD1 (5 bases). Germline loops: CDR1 SGHRS, CDR2 YFSETQ. The CDR3 sequence is 15 residues long. The V gene lost 4 bases and the J gene lost 2 bases, with 13 bases spanning the gap. The CDR3, as DNA: TGCGCCAGCAGCGCCGGGGGGGTGACTGGAAACACCATATATTTT. This gives the protein CASSAGGVTGNTIYF.

The rearrangement uses TRBV18 and TRBJ1-1, with D possibly TRBD1 on 6 matching bases. This CDR3 has 15 residues. Trimming stripped 5 bases from V and 1 base from J, with 14 bases between. Germline assignment: CDR1 KGHSH and CDR2 LQKENI. In DNA, the CDR3 is TGTGCCAGCTCAGGTCAGGGGTGGTCGAACACTGAAGCTTTCTTT. Residues: CASSGQGWSNTEAFF.

The V gene is TRBV30, the J gene TRBJ1-5; no definite D call. This CDR3 is 14 amino acids long. The germline gives CDR1 GTSNPN, CDR2 SVGIG (reference sequence). Trimming stripped 1 base from V and 13 bases from J, with 20 bases between. The CDR3, as DNA: TGTGCCTGGAGTGGTGCATTAGCAGGAGAGGCTCAGCATTTT. Its protein is CAWSGALAGEAQHF. Based on the CDR3 plus reference TRBV30 and TRBJ1-5, the full variable domain is SQTIHQWPATLVQPVGSPLSLECTVEGTSNPNLYWYRQAAGRGLQLLFYSVGIGQISSEVPQNLSASRPQDRQFILSSKKLLLSDSGFYLCAWSGALAGEAQHFGDGTRLSIL.

The chain is built from TRBV4-3 and TRBJ2-2; 7 bases match TRBD1. The CDR3 is made up of 16 amino acids. Germline values: CDR1 LGHNA, CDR2 YSLEER. The V segment lost 6 bases and the J segment 4 bases; nucleotides outside the gene matches: 11. CDR3 coding DNA: TGCGCCAGCAGATGGCAGGGGGATGTTTTCACCGGGGAGCTGTTTTTT. Translated, it gives CASRWQGDVFTGELFF.

The chain links TRBV5-6 to TRBJ2-7; TRBD1 aligns across 8 bases. Germline V CDR1 and CDR2: SGHDT, YYEEEE. The CDR3 totals 14 residues. The trim removed 3 bases at V and 5 bases at J, leaving 7 bases unmatched. DNA of the CDR3: TGTGCCAGCAGCTCGACAGGGGTTCTCGACGAGCAGTACTTC. Amino acid sequence: CASSSTGVLDEQYF. Filled out from reference TRBV5-6 and TRBJ2-7, the complete variable domain reads DAGVTQSPTHLIKTRGQQVTLRCSPKSGHDTVSWYQQALGQGPQFIFQYYEEEERQRGNFPDRFSGHQFPNYSSELNVNALLLGDSALYLCASSSTGVLDEQYFGPGTRLTVT.

The J gene is TRBJ1-2, the V gene TRBV5-1; D may be TRBD1 (5 bases). Germline V lookup: CDR1 SGHRS, CDR2 YFSETQ. V lost 3 bases, J lost 3 bases, and 12 bases lay in between. This CDR3 comprises 14 residues. The CDR3 DNA reads TGCGCCAGCAGCTCCGGGACCGTTGACTATGGCTACACCTTC. Translating gives CASSSGTVDYGYTF.

The chain carries TRBV4-1 and TRBJ1-2, with D unclear. V shed 1 base and J shed 5 bases, with 11 bases lying between them. The germline V gene has CDR1 MGHRA and CDR2 YSYEKL. CDR3 length: 14 residues. The CDR3 protein is CASSQGLGPYGYTF. The CDR3 DNA sequence: TGCGCCAGCAGCCAAGGTCTTGGGCCTTATGGCTACACCTTC.

This clone was counted once. The chain recombines TRBV7-9 with TRBJ2-3; TRBD1 matches at 7 bases. The V gene end was trimmed by 9 bases and the J gene end by 0 bases; junction bases not matched to a gene: 12. Germline assignment: CDR1 SEHNR and CDR2 FQNEAQ (reference sequence). The CDR3 has 16 residues. The CDR3 coding sequence is TGTGCCAGTTCGGACCCACAGGGGTTTAGCACAGATACGCAGTATTTT. Its translation is CASSDPQGFSTDTQYF. The variable domain in full, completed from reference TRBV7-9 and TRBJ2-3, reads DTGVSQNPRHKITKRGQNVTFRCDPISEHNRLYWYRQTLGQGPEFLTYFQNEAQLEKSRLLSDRFSAERPKGSFSTLEIQRTEQGDSAMYLCASSDPQGFSTDTQYFGPGTRLTVL.

This sequence joins TRBV2 and TRBJ1-2; 12 bases fit TRBD1. The CDR3 runs 17 residues. Germline CDR1 reads SNHLY; CDR2 reads FYNNEI. After removal of 5 bases from V and 7 bases from J, the junction contained 14 bases not matched to a gene. The CDR3 region is CASSQKPGQGARGGYTF. As DNA, the CDR3 is TGTGCCAGCAGTCAAAAACCGGGACAGGGGGCGCGGGGTGGCTACACCTTC. Full variable domain (missing parts from reference TRBV2 and TRBJ1-2): EPEVTQTPSHQVTQMGQEVILRCVPISNHLYFYWYRQILGQKVEFLVSFYNNEISEKSEIFDDQFSVERPDGSNFTLKIRSTKLEDSAMYFCASSQKPGQGARGGYTFGSGTRLTVV.

The chain combines TRBV11-2 with TRBJ2-5, with D tentatively TRBD2 (6 bases). Trimming took 2 bases from V and 4 from J, leaving 14 bases between them. This CDR3 is built from 15 residues. The germline V gene encodes CDR1 SGHAT and CDR2 FQNNGV. CDR3 in DNA: TGTGCCAGCAGCTTAACGGCGTGGGGAGGAGAGACCCAGTACTTC. It yields the protein CASSLTAWGGETQYF.